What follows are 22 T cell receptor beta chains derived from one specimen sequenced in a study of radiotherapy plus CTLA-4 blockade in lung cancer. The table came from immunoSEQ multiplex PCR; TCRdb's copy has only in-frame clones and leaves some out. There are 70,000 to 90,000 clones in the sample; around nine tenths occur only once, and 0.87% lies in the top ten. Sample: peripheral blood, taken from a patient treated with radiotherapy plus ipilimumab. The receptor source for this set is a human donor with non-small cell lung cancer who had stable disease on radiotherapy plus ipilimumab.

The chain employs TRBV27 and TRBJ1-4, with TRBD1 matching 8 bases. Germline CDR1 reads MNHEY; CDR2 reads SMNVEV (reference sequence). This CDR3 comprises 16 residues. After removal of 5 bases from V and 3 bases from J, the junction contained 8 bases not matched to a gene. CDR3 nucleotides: TGTGCCAGCAGTACTTACAACAGGGGGGCTAATGAAAAACTGTTTTTT. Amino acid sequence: CASSTYNRGANEKLFF. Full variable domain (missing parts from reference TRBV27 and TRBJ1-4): EAQVTQNPRYLITVTGKKLTVTCSQNMNHEYMSWYRQDPGLGLRQIYYSMNVEVTDKGDVPEGYKVSRKEKRNFPLILESPSPNQTSLYFCASSTYNRGANEKLFFGSGTQLSVL.

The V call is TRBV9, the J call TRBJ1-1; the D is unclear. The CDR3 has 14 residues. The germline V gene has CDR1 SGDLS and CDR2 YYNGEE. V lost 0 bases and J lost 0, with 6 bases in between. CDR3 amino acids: CASSVAALNTEAFF. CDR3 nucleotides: TGTGCCAGCAGCGTAGCGGCCTTGAACACTGAAGCTTTCTTT.

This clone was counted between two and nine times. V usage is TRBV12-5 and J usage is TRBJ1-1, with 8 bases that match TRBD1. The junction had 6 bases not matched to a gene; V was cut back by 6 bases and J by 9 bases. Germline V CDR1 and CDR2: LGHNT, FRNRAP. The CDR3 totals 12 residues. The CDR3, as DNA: TGTGCTAGTGGGCTTGGACAGGGCAAAGCTTTCTTT. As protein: CASGLGQGKAFF.

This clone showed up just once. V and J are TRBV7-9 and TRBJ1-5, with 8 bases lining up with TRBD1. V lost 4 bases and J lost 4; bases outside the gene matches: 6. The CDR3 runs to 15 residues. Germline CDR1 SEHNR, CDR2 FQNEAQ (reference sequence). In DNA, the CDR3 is TGTGCCAGCAGCTCGCAGGGGGCATCAAATCAGCCCCAGCATTTT. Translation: CASSSQGASNQPQHF.

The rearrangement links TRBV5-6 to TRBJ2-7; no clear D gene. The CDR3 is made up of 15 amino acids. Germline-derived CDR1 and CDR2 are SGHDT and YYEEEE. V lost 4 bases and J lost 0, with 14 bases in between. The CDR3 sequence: CASSRYSLSSYEQYF. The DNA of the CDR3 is TGTGCCAGCAGCCGTTACAGCTTAAGCTCCTACGAGCAGTACTTC. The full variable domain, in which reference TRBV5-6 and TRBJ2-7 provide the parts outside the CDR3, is DAGVTQSPTHLIKTRGQQVTLRCSPKSGHDTVSWYQQALGQGPQFIFQYYEEEERQRGNFPDRFSGHQFPNYSSELNVNALLLGDSALYLCASSRYSLSSYEQYFGPGTRLTVT.

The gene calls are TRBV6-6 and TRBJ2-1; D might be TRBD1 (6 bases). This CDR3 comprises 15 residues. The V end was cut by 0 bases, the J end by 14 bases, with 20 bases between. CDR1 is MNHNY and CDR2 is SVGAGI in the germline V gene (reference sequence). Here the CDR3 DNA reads TGTGCCAGCAGTTACTCGACCGGGACACAGATCAACGAGTTCTTC. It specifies CASSYSTGTQINEFF.

Written as DNA, the CDR3 is TGTGCCAGCAGTTACACCGGGACAGGGGGTTACGAGCAGTACTTC. It translates to CASSYTGTGGYEQYF. The J gene is TRBJ2-7, the V gene TRBV6-5; TRBD1 agrees at 11 bases. The V gene's germline CDR1 is MNHEY and CDR2 SVGAGI. The V segment lost 2 bases and the J segment 4 bases; nucleotides outside the gene matches: 4. This CDR3 region has 15 residues.

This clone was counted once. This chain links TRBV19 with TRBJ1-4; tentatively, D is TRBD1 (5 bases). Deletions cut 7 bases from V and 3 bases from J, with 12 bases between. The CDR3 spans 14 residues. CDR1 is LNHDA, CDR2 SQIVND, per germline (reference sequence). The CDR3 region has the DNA TGTGCCAGTACAAGCGGGGGTCCTAATGAAAAACTGTTTTTT. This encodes CASTSGGPNEKLFF.

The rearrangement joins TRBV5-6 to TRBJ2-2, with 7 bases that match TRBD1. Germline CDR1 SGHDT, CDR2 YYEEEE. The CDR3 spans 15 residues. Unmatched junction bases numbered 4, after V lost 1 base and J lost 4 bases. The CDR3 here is CASSLPGQITGELFF. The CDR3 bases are TGTGCCAGCAGCTTGCCGGGACAGATCACCGGGGAGCTGTTTTTT.

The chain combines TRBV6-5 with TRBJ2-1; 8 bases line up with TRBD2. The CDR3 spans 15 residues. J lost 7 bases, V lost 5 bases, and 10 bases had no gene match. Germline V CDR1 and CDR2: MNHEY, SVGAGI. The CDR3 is CASSPGTSDSNEQFF. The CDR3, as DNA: TGTGCCAGCAGTCCGGGGACTAGTGACTCAAATGAGCAGTTCTTC.

DNA for the CDR3: TGTGCCAGCAGGCGGACCGGGGAGCTGTTTTTT. This codes for CASRRTGELFF. The rearrangement links TRBV25-1 to TRBJ2-2; D remains unclear. CDR3 length: 11 amino acids. V lost 6 bases to trimming and J lost 5 bases, with 4 bases between them. CDR1 MGHDK and CDR2 SYGVNS come from the germline V gene.

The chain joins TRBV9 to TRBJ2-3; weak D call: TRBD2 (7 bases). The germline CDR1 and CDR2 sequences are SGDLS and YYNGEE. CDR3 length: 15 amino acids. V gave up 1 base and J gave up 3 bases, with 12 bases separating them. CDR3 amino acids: CASSVMGGRTDTQYF. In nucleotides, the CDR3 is TGTGCCAGCAGCGTAATGGGGGGGCGGACAGATACGCAGTATTTT.

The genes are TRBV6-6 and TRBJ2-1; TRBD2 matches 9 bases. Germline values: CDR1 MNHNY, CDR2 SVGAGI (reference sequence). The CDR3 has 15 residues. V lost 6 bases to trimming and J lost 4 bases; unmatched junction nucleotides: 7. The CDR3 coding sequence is TGTGCCAGCAGAATCGAGACTAGCGGTTACAATGAGCAGTTCTTC. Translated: CASRIETSGYNEQFF.

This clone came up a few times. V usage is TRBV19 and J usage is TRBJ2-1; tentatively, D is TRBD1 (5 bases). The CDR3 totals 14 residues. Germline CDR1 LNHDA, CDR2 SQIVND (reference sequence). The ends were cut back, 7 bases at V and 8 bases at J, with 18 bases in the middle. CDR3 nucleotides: TGTGCCAGTACCCTTAAACTTGGGGCGTATGAGCAGTTCTTC. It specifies CASTLKLGAYEQFF.

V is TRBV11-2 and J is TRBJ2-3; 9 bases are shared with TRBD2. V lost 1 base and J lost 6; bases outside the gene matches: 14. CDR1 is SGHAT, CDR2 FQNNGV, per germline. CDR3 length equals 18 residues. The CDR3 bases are TGTGCCAGCAGCTTAGTGGGGTCTAGCGGGACACAGAGGGATACGCAGTATTTT. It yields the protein CASSLVGSSGTQRDTQYF.

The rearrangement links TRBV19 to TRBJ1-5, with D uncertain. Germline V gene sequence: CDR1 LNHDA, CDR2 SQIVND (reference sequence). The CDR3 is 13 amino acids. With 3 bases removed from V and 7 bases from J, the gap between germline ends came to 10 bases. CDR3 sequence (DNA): TGTGCCAGTAGTATGGATTGGAGCCAGCCCCAGCATTTT. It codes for CASSMDWSQPQHF.

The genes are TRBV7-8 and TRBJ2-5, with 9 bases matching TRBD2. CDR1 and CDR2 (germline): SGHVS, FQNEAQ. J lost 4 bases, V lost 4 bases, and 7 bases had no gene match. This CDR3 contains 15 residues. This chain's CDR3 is CASSSIAGEVETQYF. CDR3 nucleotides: TGTGCCAGCAGCTCCATAGCGGGAGAGGTAGAGACCCAGTACTTC.

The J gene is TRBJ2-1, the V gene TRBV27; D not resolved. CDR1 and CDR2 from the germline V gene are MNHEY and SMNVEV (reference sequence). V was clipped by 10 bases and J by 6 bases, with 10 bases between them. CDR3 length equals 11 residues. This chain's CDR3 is CATGQRNEQFF. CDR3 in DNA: TGTGCCACCGGGCAGCGCAATGAGCAGTTCTTC.

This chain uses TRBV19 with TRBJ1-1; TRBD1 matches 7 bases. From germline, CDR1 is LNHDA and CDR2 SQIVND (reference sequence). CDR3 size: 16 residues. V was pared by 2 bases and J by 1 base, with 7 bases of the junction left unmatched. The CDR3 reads CASSIRQGRGNTEAFF. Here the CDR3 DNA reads TGTGCCAGTAGTATAAGACAGGGACGGGGGAACACTGAAGCTTTCTTT.

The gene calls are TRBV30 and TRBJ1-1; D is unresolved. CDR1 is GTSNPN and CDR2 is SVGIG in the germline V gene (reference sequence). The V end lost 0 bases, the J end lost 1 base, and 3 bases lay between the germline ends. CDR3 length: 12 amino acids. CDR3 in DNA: TGTGCCTGGAGTGTAACGAACACTGAAGCTTTCTTT. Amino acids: CAWSVTNTEAFF.

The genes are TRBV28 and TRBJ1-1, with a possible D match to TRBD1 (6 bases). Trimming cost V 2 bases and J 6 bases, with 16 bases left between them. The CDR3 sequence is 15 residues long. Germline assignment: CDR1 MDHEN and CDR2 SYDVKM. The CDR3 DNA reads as TGTGCCAGCAGTTTACAGACAGGCGGTGGAGCTGAAGCTTTCTTT. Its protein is CASSLQTGGGAEAFF.

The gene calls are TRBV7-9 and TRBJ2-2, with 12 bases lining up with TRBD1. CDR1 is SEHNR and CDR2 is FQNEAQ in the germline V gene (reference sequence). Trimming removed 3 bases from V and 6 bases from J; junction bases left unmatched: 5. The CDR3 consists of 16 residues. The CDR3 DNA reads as TGTGCCAGCAGCTTTGGGACAGGGGGCTCGGCCGGGGAGCTGTTTTTT. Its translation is CASSFGTGGSAGELFF.